The 13 T cell receptor beta chains below were found in one sample sequenced in a study of OX40 agonist ivuxolimab in advanced cancers. TCRdb's table, derived via immunoSEQ multiplex PCR, lists solely in-frame clones and lacks some. This repertoire shows roughly 59,000 clones, over 90% found once; its top ten account for roughly an eighth. Here the sequenced sample was CD4+ or CD8+ T cells sorted from blood, taken in a trial of the OX40 agonist ivuxolimab. These receptors were collected from an adult with an advanced solid tumor such as melanoma, head and neck, liver or kidney cancer.

The chain uses TRBV29-1 and TRBJ1-1; 9 nucleotides align to TRBD1. The ends lost 3 bases at V and 7 bases at J; junction bases unmatched: 6. CDR1 is SQVTM, CDR2 ANQGSEA, per germline. The CDR3 sequence is 13 residues long. This chain's CDR3 is CSVEPGQGYEAFF. The CDR3 bases are TGCAGCGTTGAGCCGGGACAGGGCTATGAAGCTTTCTTT.

This chain joins TRBV19 and TRBJ1-1, with D tentatively TRBD1 (5 bases). CDR1 and CDR2 from the germline V gene are LNHDA and SQIVND (reference sequence). CDR3 length: 15 amino acids. V lost 5 bases to trimming and J lost 7 bases, with 20 bases between them. CDR3 nucleotide sequence: TGTGCCAGTAGTCTTTCCCCAGCCCGGGACCGTGAAGCTTTCTTT. Protein product: CASSLSPARDREAFF. The complete variable domain, with remaining parts taken from reference TRBV19 and TRBJ1-1, reads DGGITQSPKYLFRKEGQNVTLSCEQNLNHDAMYWYRQDPGQGLRLIYYSQIVNDFQKGDIAEGYSVSREKKESFPLTVTSAQKNPTAFYLCASSLSPARDREAFFGQGTRLTVV.

The rearrangement joins TRBV6-1 to TRBJ2-5; 7 bases align to TRBD1. The CDR3 has 13 residues. J lost 5 bases, V lost 7 bases, and 7 bases had no gene match. The germline V gene has CDR1 MNHNS and CDR2 SASEGT. The DNA for the CDR3 is TGTGCCAGCACCCGGGACAGCCCCGAGACCCAGTACTTC. Translated: CASTRDSPETQYF.

J is TRBJ2-2 and V is TRBV5-3; D may be TRBD1 or TRBD2 (5 bases each). TRBV5-3 is an open reading frame, and its role is uncertain. Trimming took off 0 bases at V and 1 base at J, with 19 bases between the two ends. The CDR3 loop spans 19 amino acids. CDR3 bases: TGTGCCAGAAGCTTGGGGAGGTCAGGGCGGGTTTGGAACACCGGGGAGCTGTTTTTT. Translated: CARSLGRSGRVWNTGELFF.

This chain joins TRBV5-1 and TRBJ2-1; either TRBD1 or TRBD2 may fit D (6 bases each). CDR1 is SGHRS and CDR2 is YFSETQ in the germline V gene. The CDR3 extends over 16 amino acids. V was cut by 0 bases and J by 10 bases, with 20 bases left in between. The CDR3 spells CASSLVVTRVQGEQFF. The CDR3 nucleotides read TGCGCCAGCAGCTTGGTAGTGACTAGGGTACAGGGAGAGCAGTTCTTC.

Points on this clone: Other DNA sequences in this sample translate to the same CDR3. This chain joins TRBV7-9 and TRBJ2-1; no clear D. The V and J ends lost 5 bases and 5 bases respectively, with 4 bases between them. Germline V gives CDR1 SEHNR, CDR2 FQNEAQ (reference sequence). CDR3 size: 11 residues. The CDR3 here is CASSRNNEQFF. The CDR3 DNA reads as TGTGCCAGCAGCCGAAACAATGAGCAGTTCTTC.

This chain connects TRBV6-5 to TRBJ2-7; the match to TRBD2 covers 11 bases. The germline gives CDR1 MNHEY, CDR2 SVGAGI. CDR3 length: 15 amino acids. The junction had 4 bases not matched to a gene; V was cut back by 5 bases and J by 1 base. CDR3 DNA: TGTGCCAGCAGTATACTAGCGGGAGTATCCTACGAGCAGTACTTC. Translated: CASSILAGVSYEQYF.

In its sample, this clone was seen once. V and J are TRBV7-8 and TRBJ2-7; possibly TRBD1 or TRBD2 for D (7 bases each). Germline V gives CDR1 SGHVS, CDR2 FQNEAQ. The germline V and J ends were trimmed by 1 base and 3 bases, with 16 bases remaining between them. This CDR3 spans 16 amino acids. The CDR3 DNA reads TGTGCCAGCAGCTTAGGGGGGGGACAGAAGATCTACGAGCAGTACTTC. Its protein is CASSLGGGQKIYEQYF.

The chain uses TRBV19 and TRBJ1-5; D unclear. Trimming took off 1 base at V and 10 bases at J, with 8 bases between the two ends. Looked up from germline, CDR1 is LNHDA and CDR2 is SQIVND (reference sequence). The CDR3 covers 12 residues. The CDR3 loop reads CASSIGVGPQHF. The CDR3, as DNA: TGTGCCAGTAGTATAGGGGTAGGTCCCCAGCATTTT.

This chain links TRBV29-1 with TRBJ2-7; 7 bases align to TRBD2. V lost 4 bases and J lost 0; bases outside the gene matches: 6. Looked up from germline, CDR1 is SQVTM and CDR2 is ANQGSEA. This CDR3 contains 14 residues. CDR3: CSVGRDYPSYEQYF. The CDR3 DNA reads TGCAGCGTTGGACGGGACTACCCCTCCTACGAGCAGTACTTC.

This clone has only a few counts. The CDR3 DNA follows: TGTGCCAGCGGAAGGACAGAGTCCTACGAGCAGTACTTC. Amino acid sequence: CASGRTESYEQYF. The rearrangement uses TRBV6-5 and TRBJ2-7; a weak D match, TRBD1 (6 bases). V gave up 8 bases and J gave up 1 base, with 12 bases separating them. CDR3 length: 13 amino acids. From germline, CDR1 is MNHEY and CDR2 SVGAGI.

The V and J genes are TRBV4-1 and TRBJ2-3; 9 bases line up with TRBD1. CDR1 and CDR2 (germline): MGHRA, YSYEKL. Losses at the gene ends were 1 base for V and 2 bases for J; bases not matched to a gene: 7. CDR3 size: 17 residues. The CDR3 spells CASSQGRTGDPTDTQYF. For the CDR3, the DNA is TGCGCCAGCAGCCAAGGGCGGACAGGGGACCCCACAGATACGCAGTATTTT.

The rearrangement joins TRBV7-9 to TRBJ1-5; 9 nucleotides match TRBD1. V was pared by 1 base and J by 3 bases, with 4 bases of the junction left unmatched. This CDR3 has 16 residues. The germline gives CDR1 SEHNR, CDR2 FQNEAQ (reference sequence). DNA of the CDR3: TGTGCCAGCAGCTTAGAAACAGGGGGCCCCAATCAGCCCCAGCATTTT. The encoded protein is CASSLETGGPNQPQHF. Using reference TRBV7-9 and TRBJ1-5 for the parts outside the CDR3, the full variable domain is DTGVSQNPRHKITKRGQNVTFRCDPISEHNRLYWYRQTLGQGPEFLTYFQNEAQLEKSRLLSDRFSAERPKGSFSTLEIQRTEQGDSAMYLCASSLETGGPNQPQHFGDGTRLSIL.